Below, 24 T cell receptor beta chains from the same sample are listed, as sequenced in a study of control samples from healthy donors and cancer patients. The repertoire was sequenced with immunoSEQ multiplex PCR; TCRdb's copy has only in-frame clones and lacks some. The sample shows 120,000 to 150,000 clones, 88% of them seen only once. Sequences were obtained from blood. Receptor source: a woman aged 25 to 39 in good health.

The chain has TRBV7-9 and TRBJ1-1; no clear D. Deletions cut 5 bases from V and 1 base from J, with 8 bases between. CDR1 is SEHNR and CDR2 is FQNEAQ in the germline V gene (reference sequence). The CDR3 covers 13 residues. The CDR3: CASSLKQNTEAFF. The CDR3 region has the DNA TGTGCCAGCAGCCTCAAACAGAACACTGAAGCTTTCTTT.

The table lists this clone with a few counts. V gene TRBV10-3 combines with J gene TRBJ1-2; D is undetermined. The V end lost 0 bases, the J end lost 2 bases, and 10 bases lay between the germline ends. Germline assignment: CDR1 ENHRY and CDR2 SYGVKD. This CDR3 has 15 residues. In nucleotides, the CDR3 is TGTGCCATCAGTGAGTCAATAGGAGGGAACTATGGCTACACCTTC. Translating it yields CAISESIGGNYGYTF.

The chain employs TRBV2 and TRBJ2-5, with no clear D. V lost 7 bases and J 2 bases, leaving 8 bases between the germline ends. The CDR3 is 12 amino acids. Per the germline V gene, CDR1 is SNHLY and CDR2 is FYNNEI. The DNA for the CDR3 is TGTGCCAGCACAGAAGAGCAAGAGACCCAGTACTTC. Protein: CASTEEQETQYF.

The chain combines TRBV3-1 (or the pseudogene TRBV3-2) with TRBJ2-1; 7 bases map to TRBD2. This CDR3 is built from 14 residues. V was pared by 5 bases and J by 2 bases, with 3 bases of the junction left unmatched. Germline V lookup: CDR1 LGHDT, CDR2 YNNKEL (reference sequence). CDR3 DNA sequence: TGTGCCAGCAGCGGGGGGGTTGCCTACAATGAGCAGTTCTTC. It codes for CASSGGVAYNEQFF.

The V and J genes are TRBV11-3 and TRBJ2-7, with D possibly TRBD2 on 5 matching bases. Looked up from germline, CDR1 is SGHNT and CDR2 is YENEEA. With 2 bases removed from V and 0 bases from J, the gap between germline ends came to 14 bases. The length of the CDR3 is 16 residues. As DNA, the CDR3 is TGTGCCAGCAGCTTATTTTGTAATAGCGCCTCCTACGAGCAGTACTTC. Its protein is CASSLFCNSASYEQYF.

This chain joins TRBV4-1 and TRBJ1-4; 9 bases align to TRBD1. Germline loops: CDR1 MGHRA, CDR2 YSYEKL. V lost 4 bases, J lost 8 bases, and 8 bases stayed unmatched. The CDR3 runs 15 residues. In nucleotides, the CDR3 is TGCGCCAGCAGCCCGTCACAGGGGGCCCAGGAAAAACTGTTTTTT. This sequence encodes CASSPSQGAQEKLFF.

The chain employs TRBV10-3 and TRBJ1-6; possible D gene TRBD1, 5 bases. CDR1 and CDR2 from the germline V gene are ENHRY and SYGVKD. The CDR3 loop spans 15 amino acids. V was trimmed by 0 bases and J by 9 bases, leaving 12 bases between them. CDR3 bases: TGTGCCATCAGTGAGTCATGGGGCCAGGGTTCACCCCTCCACTTT. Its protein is CAISESWGQGSPLHF.

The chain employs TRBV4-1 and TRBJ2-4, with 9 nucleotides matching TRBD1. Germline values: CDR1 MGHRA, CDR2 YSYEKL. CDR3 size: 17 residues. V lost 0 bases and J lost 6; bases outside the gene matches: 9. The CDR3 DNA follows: TGCGCCAGCAGCCAAGATCTTAGGGGACAGGGTGTAAACATTCAGTACTTC. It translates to CASSQDLRGQGVNIQYF.

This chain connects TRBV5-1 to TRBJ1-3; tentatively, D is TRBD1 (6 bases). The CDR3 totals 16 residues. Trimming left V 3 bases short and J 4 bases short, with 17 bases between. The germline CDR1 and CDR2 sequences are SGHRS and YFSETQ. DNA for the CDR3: TGCGCCAGCAGCTGGGGGCTACAGGGAGGAGGAAACACCATATATTTT. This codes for CASSWGLQGGGNTIYF.

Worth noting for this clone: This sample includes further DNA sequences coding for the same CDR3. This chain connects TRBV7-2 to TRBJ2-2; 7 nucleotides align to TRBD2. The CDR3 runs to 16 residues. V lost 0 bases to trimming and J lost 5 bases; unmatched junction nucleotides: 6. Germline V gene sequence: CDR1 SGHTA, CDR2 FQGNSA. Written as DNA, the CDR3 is TGTGCCAGCAGCTTAGCGGGCGGGAGTAGGACCGGGGAGCTGTTTTTT. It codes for CASSLAGGSRTGELFF. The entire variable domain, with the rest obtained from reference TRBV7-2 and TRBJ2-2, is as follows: GAGVSQSPSNKVTEKGKDVELRCDPISGHTALYWYRQSLGQGLEFLIYFQGNSAPDKSGLPSDRFSAERTGGSVSTLTIQRTQQEDSAVYLCASSLAGGSRTGELFFGEGSRLTVL.

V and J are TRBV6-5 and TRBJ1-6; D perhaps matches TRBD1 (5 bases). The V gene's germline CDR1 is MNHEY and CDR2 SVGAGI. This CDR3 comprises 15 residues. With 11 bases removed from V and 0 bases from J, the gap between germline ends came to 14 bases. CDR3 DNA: TGTGCCTCCCAATTGGGGACCTCCTATAATTCACCCCTCCACTTT. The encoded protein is CASQLGTSYNSPLHF.

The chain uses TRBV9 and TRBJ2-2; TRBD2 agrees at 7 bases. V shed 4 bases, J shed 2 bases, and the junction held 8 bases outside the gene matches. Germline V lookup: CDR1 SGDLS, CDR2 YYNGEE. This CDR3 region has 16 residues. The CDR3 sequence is CASSLPQRGNTGELFF. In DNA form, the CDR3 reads TGTGCCAGCAGCCTCCCCCAGCGGGGTAACACCGGGGAGCTGTTTTTT.

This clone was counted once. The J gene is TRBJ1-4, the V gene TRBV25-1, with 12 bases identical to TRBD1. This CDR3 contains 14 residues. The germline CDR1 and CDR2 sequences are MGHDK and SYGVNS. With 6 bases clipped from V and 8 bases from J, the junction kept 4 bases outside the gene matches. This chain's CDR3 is CASRGQGAGEKLFF. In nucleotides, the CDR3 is TGTGCCAGCAGGGGACAGGGGGCCGGGGAAAAACTGTTTTTT. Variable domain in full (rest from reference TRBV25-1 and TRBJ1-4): EADIYQTPRYLVIGTGKKITLECSQTMGHDKMYWYQQDPGMELHLIHYSYGVNSTEKGDLSSESTVSRIRTEHFPLTLESARPSHTSQYLCASRGQGAGEKLFFGSGTQLSVL.

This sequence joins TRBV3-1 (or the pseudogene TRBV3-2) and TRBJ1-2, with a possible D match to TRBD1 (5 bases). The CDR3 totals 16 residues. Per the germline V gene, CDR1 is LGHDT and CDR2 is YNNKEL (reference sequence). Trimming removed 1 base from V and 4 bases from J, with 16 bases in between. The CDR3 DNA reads TGTGCCAGCAGCCAAGGTCGGGTGGGGCTCCTCTATGGCTACACCTTC. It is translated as CASSQGRVGLLYGYTF.

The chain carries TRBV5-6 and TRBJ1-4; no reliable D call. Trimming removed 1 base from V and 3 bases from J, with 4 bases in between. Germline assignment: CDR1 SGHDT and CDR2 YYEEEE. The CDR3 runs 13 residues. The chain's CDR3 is CASSLPSNEKLFF. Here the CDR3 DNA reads TGTGCCAGCAGCTTGCCTTCTAATGAAAAACTGTTTTTT. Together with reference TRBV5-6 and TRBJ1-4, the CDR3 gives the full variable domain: DAGVTQSPTHLIKTRGQQVTLRCSPKSGHDTVSWYQQALGQGPQFIFQYYEEEERQRGNFPDRFSGHQFPNYSSELNVNALLLGDSALYLCASSLPSNEKLFFGSGTQLSVL.

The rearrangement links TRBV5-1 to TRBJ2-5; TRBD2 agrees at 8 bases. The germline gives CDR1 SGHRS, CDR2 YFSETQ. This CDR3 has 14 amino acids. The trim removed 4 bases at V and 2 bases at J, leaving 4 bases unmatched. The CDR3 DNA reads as TGCGCCAGCAGCGCCGGGACTAGACAAGAGACCCAGTACTTC. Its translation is CASSAGTRQETQYF.

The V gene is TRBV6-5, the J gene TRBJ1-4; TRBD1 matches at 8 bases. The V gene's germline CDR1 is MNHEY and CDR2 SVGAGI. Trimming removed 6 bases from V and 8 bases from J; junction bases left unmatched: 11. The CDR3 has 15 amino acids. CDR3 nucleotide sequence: TGTGCCAGCAGGCAGGACACAGGGGGATTCGAAAAACTGTTTTTT. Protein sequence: CASRQDTGGFEKLFF.

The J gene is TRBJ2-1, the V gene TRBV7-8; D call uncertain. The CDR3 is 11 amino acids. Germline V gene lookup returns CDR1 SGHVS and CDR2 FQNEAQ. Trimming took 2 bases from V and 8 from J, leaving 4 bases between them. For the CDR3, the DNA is TGTGCCAGCAGCTTATTCGATGAGCAGTTCTTC. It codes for CASSLFDEQFF.

The CDR3, as DNA: TGTGCCAGCAGCTTGGACAGGTTCGATGGGCCCTACGAGCAGTACTTC. It codes for CASSLDRFDGPYEQYF. The chain carries TRBV5-4 and TRBJ2-7, with D perhaps TRBD1 (5 bases). Trimming left V 0 bases short and J 2 bases short, with 15 bases between. The CDR3 runs 16 residues. Germline CDR1 SGHNT, CDR2 YYREEE (reference sequence).

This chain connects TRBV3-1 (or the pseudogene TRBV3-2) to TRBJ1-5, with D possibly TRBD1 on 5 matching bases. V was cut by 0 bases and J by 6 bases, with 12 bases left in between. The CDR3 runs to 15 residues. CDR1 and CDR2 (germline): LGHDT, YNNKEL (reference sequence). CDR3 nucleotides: TGTGCCAGCAGCCAAGATTTCACAGGTGGTCAGCCCCAGCATTTT. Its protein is CASSQDFTGGQPQHF.

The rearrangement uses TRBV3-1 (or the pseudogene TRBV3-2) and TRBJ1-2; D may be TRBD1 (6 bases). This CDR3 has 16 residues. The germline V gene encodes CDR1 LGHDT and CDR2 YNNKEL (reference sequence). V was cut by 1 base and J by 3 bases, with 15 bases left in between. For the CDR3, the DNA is TGTGCCAGCAGCCAAGTCTTTGGCAGGGGAGACTATGGCTACACCTTC. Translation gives CASSQVFGRGDYGYTF.

As DNA, the CDR3 is TGTGCCAGCAGCTTACACACCGGGGAGCTGTTTTTT. Its translation: CASSLHTGELFF. The rearrangement joins TRBV7-2 to TRBJ2-2; D is unclear. Germline CDR1 reads SGHTA; CDR2 reads FQGNSA. V was clipped by 2 bases and J by 3 bases, with 1 base between them. The CDR3 is made up of 12 amino acids.

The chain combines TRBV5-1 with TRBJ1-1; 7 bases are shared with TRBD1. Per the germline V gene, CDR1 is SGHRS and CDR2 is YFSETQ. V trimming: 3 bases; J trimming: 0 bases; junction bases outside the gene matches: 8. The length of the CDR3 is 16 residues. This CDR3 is CASSSGGTVMNTEAFF. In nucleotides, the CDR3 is TGCGCCAGCAGCTCGGGGGGGACAGTCATGAACACTGAAGCTTTCTTT.

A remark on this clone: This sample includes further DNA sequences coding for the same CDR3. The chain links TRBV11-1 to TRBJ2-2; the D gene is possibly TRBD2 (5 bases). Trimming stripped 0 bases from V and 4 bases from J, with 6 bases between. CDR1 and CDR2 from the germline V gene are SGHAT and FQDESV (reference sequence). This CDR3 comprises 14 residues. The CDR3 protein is CASSLARGTGELFF. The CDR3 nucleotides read TGTGCCAGCAGCTTAGCCCGGGGCACCGGGGAGCTGTTTTTT. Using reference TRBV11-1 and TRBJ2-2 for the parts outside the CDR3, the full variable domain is EAEVAQSPRYKITEKSQAVAFWCDPISGHATLYWYRQILGQGPELLVQFQDESVVDDSQLPKDRFSAERLKGVDSTLKIQPAELGDSAMYLCASSLARGTGELFFGEGSRLTVL.